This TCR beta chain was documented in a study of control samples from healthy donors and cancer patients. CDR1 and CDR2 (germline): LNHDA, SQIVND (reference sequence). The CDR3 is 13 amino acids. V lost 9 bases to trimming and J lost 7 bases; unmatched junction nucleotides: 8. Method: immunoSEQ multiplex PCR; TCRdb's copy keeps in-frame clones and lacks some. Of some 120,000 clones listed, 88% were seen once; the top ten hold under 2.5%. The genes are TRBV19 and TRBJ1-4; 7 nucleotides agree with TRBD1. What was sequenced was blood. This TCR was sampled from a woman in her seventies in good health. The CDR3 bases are TGTGCCAGCAGGACAGGCGAAATTGAAAAACTGTTTTTT. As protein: CASRTGEIEKLFF.